One and the same sample provided the 17 T cell receptor beta chains below, sequenced in a study of cytomegalovirus exposure and HLA in healthy donors. Libraries were prepared by immunoSEQ multiplex PCR; TCRdb keeps only in-frame clonotypes and omits some of them. Found here are more than 70,000 clones, around 93% of them singletons; the top ten hold 0.9% to 1.2%. Sequences were obtained from PBMCs. Receptors were obtained from a woman aged 18-29 years in good health and CMV-seronegative.

This sequence joins TRBV5-1 and TRBJ2-5, with D maybe TRBD1 (7 bases). In germline, CDR1 is SGHRS, CDR2 YFSETQ. V was pared by 4 bases and J by 0 bases, with 13 bases between. This CDR3 is 15 amino acids long. In DNA form, the CDR3 reads TGCGCCAGCAGCGCAGGGGGGAGCTACCAAGAGACCCAGTACTTC. This translates into CASSAGGSYQETQYF.

The chain combines TRBV13 with TRBJ2-7; 8 bases align to TRBD1. Trimming took 5 bases from V and 4 from J; bases not matched to a gene: 10. CDR1 is PRHDT and CDR2 is FYEKMQ in the germline V gene (reference sequence). CDR3 length: 15 residues. The DNA of the CDR3 is TGTGCCAGCAGCCCCCCCGGGACAGGTCCTTACGAGCAGTACTTC. As protein: CASSPPGTGPYEQYF.

The rearrangement joins TRBV7-3 to TRBJ2-2, with TRBD1 matching over 7 bases. The V segment lost 3 bases and the J segment 6 bases; nucleotides outside the gene matches: 7. The germline CDR1 and CDR2 sequences are SGHTA and FQGTGA. The CDR3 is 15 amino acids. The CDR3 here is CASSLDRPTPGELFF. The CDR3 nucleotides read TGTGCCAGCAGCTTGGACAGGCCAACCCCCGGGGAGCTGTTTTTT.

The genes are TRBV7-3 and TRBJ2-1; tentative D call: TRBD2 (6 bases). V lost 5 bases and J lost 4, with 6 bases in between. The CDR3 contains 12 residues. Germline-derived CDR1 and CDR2 are SGHTA and FQGTGA. The CDR3: CASSSGYNEQFF. CDR3 DNA: TGTGCCAGCAGCAGCGGGTACAATGAGCAGTTCTTC.

The genes are TRBV6-5 and TRBJ2-3; D perhaps matches TRBD2 (7 bases). Looked up from germline, CDR1 is MNHEY and CDR2 is SVGAGI. The ends were cut back, 11 bases at V and 1 base at J, with 16 bases in the middle. CDR3 length: 14 residues. CDR3 region: CALGGGDGTDTQYF. Here the CDR3 DNA reads TGTGCCCTAGGGGGGGGAGACGGCACAGATACGCAGTATTTT.

The chain is built from TRBV4-3 and TRBJ1-4; TRBD1 is a possible D gene (6 bases). The germline V gene has CDR1 LGHNA and CDR2 YSLEER. The CDR3 has 15 amino acids. Trimming took off 0 bases at V and 7 bases at J, with 12 bases between the two ends. The chain's CDR3 is CASSQDRGQSEKLFF. The CDR3 DNA reads as TGCGCCAGCAGCCAAGACAGGGGTCAAAGTGAAAAACTGTTTTTT.

The chain employs TRBV7-3 and TRBJ2-1, with a weak D call TRBD1 (6 bases). The CDR3 totals 12 residues. Germline values: CDR1 SGHTA, CDR2 FQGTGA. Between the trimmed V and J ends, which lost 4 bases and 7 bases, there was a span of 8 bases. CDR3 sequence reads: CASSYDRNEQFF. CDR3 DNA: TGTGCCAGCAGCTACGACAGGAATGAGCAGTTCTTC.

The genes are TRBV18 and TRBJ1-1, with a possible D match to TRBD1 (5 bases). Germline values: CDR1 KGHSH, CDR2 LQKENI. Trimming removed 6 bases from V and 1 base from J, with 15 bases in between. The CDR3 contains 15 residues. DNA of the CDR3: TGTGCCAGCTCCCAAACTCCGGGGGGGAACACTGAAGCTTTCTTT. It is translated as CASSQTPGGNTEAFF.

The chain employs TRBV7-2 and TRBJ1-1, with no clear D. Trimming took 1 base from V and 0 from J, leaving 9 bases between them. In germline, CDR1 is SGHTA, CDR2 FQGNSA. The CDR3 covers 15 residues. CDR3 region: CASSLGRQLNTEAFF. The CDR3 DNA reads TGTGCCAGCAGCTTAGGGCGGCAGTTGAACACTGAAGCTTTCTTT.

Only one count was recorded for this clone. The chain is built from TRBV6-5 and TRBJ2-1; the match to TRBD2 covers 8 bases. J lost 9 bases, V lost 5 bases, and 3 bases had no gene match. CDR1 and CDR2 from the germline V gene are MNHEY and SVGAGI. There are 12 residues in the CDR3. CDR3 nucleotides: TGTGCCAGCAGTAGTAGCGGGATTGAGCAGTTCTTC. Encoded protein: CASSSSGIEQFF.

J is TRBJ2-1 and V is TRBV10-1; TRBD1 matches 7 bases. Germline lookup yields CDR1 WNHNN and CDR2 SYGVQD (reference sequence). Trimming removed 10 bases from V and 10 bases from J; junction bases left unmatched: 13. The CDR3 contains 13 residues. This CDR3 is CATQGEPFGEQFF. The CDR3 DNA reads TGCGCCACTCAGGGGGAGCCCTTTGGAGAGCAGTTCTTC.

The V call is TRBV4-3, the J call TRBJ1-5; 7 nucleotides agree with TRBD1. This CDR3 spans 15 amino acids. In germline, CDR1 is LGHNA, CDR2 YSLEER. With 0 bases clipped from V and 7 bases from J, the junction kept 6 bases outside the gene matches. The DNA for the CDR3 is TGCGCCAGCAGCCAAGATTTCGGGGACAGACAGCCCCAGCATTTT. Its protein product is CASSQDFGDRQPQHF.

This chain uses TRBV5-4 with TRBJ1-1; no firm D call. There are 14 residues in the CDR3. Germline values: CDR1 SGHNT, CDR2 YYREEE (reference sequence). The V gene lost 1 base and the J gene lost 2 bases, with 9 bases spanning the gap. The CDR3 DNA follows: TGTGCCAGCAGCTTGTCAGGATACAACACTGAAGCTTTCTTT. Its translation is CASSLSGYNTEAFF.

V gene TRBV6-1 combines with J gene TRBJ2-7, with 9 nucleotides matching TRBD2. The ends lost 1 base at V and 7 bases at J; junction bases unmatched: 5. The V gene's germline CDR1 is MNHNS and CDR2 SASEGT. This CDR3 contains 14 residues. CDR3 sequence: CASSEVGGGDEQYF. CDR3 coding DNA: TGTGCCAGCAGTGAAGTAGGCGGGGGGGATGAGCAGTACTTC.

The V and J genes are TRBV4-1 and TRBJ1-1; TRBD1 is a possible D gene (5 bases). The CDR3 length is 14 residues. V shed 1 base and J shed 5 bases, with 11 bases lying between them. The germline gives CDR1 MGHRA, CDR2 YSYEKL. CDR3 nucleotide sequence: TGCGCCAGCAGCCAAGGAGGCAGGGTTACTGAAGCTTTCTTT. This gives the protein CASSQGGRVTEAFF.

V is TRBV7-2 and J is TRBJ1-1, with D tentatively TRBD1 (6 bases). Germline CDR1 SGHTA, CDR2 FQGNSA. Trimming shortened V by 6 bases and J by 5 bases, and 13 bases separated the two germline ends. CDR3 length: 13 amino acids. The CDR3 DNA follows: TGTGCCAGCAGTTTTTCAGGGGAGACTGAAGCTTTCTTT. This codes for CASSFSGETEAFF.

J is TRBJ1-4 and V is TRBV19; the match to TRBD1 covers 10 bases. The CDR3 is 14 amino acids. V shed 3 bases, J shed 8 bases, and the junction held 3 bases outside the gene matches. The germline V gene encodes CDR1 LNHDA and CDR2 SQIVND (reference sequence). The CDR3 spells CASSIGQGGEKLFF. The CDR3 DNA reads TGTGCCAGTAGTATTGGACAGGGGGGAGAAAAACTGTTTTTT.